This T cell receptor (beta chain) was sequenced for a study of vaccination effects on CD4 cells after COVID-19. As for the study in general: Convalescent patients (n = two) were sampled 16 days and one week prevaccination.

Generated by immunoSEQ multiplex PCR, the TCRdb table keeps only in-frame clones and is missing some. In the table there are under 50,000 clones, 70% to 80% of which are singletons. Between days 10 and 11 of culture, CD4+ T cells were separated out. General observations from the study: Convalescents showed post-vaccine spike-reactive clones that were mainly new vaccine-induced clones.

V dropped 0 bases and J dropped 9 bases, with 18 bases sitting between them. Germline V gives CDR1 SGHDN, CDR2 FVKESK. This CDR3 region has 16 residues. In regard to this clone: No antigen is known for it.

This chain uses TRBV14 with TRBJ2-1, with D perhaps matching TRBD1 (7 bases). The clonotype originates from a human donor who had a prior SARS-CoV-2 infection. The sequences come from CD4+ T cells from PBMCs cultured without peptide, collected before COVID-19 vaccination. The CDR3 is CASSQDAWRQGGEQFF. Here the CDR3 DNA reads TGTGCCAGCAGCCAAGACGCGTGGAGGCAGGGGGGTGAGCAGTTCTTC. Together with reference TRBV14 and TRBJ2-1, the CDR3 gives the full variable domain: EAGVTQFPSHSVIEKGQTVTLRCDPISGHDNLYWYRRVMGKEIKFLLHFVKESKQDESGMPNNRFLAERTGGTYSTLKVQPAELEDSGVYFCASSQDAWRQGGEQFFGPGTRLTVL.